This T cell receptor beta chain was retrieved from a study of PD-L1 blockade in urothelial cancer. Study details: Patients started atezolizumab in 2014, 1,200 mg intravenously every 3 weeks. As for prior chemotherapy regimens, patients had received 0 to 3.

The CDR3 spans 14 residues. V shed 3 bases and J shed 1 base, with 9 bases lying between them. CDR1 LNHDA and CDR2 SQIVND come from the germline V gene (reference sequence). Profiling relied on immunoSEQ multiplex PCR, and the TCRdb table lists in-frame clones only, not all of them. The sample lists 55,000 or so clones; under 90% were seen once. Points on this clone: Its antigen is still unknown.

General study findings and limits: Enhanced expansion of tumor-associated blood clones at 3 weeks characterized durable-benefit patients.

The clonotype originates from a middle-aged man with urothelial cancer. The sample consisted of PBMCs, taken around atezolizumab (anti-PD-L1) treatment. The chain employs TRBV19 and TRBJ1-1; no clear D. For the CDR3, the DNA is TGTGCCAGTAGTATTTTTGGGAGGAACACTGAAGCTTTCTTT. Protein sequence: CASSIFGRNTEAFF.